This T cell receptor (beta chain) emerged from a study of CD8+ T cells in alopecia areata. Following extraction, RNA underwent reverse transcription to cDNA, which served as the sequencing template. Produced via immunoSEQ multiplex PCR; TCRdb's table is partial and in-frame only. Of over 120,000 clones in the sample, 51% were seen once. CD4+ and CD8+ T cells were sorted from PBMCs stained for CD3, CD4 and CD8. The clonotype was recovered from a human donor with alopecia areata. The material was CD4+ T cells sorted from blood, obtained at week 0.

The CDR3 coding sequence is TGTGCCAGCAGCGAGGGGACTAGCGGGAGGGCCGGAGAGACCCAGTACTTC. Translating gives CASSEGTSGRAGETQYF. The chain couples TRBV9 to TRBJ2-5; TRBD2 aligns across 16 bases. The trim removed 3 bases at V and 4 bases at J, leaving 6 bases unmatched. Germline assignment: CDR1 SGDLS and CDR2 YYNGEE. This CDR3 is 17 amino acids long.